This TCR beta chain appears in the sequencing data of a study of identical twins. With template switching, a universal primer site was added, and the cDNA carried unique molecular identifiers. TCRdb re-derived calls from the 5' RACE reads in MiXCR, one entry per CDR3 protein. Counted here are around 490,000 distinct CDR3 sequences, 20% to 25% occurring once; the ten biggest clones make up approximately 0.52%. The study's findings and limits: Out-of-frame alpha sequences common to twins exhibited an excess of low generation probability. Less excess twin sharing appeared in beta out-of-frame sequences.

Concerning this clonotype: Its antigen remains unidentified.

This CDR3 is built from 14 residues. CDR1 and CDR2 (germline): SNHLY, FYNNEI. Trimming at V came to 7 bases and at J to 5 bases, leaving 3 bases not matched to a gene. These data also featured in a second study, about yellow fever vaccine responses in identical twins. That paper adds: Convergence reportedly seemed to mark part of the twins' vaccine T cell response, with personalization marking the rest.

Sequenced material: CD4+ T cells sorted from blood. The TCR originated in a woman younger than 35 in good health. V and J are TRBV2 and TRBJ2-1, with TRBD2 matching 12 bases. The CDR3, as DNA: TGTGCCAGCAATGGACTAGCGGGGAACAATGAGCAGTTCTTC. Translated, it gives CASNGLAGNNEQFF.